The rows below give T cell receptor beta chains drawn from one sample of a study of blood T cell repertoires in COVID-19. Generated by immunoSEQ multiplex PCR, the TCRdb table keeps only in-frame clones and is missing some. The table has approximately 180,000 clones, nearly 90% seen once. Sequencing used peripheral blood. Every receptor here comes from a man in his fifties or sixties with active or convalescent COVID-19. CDR3s include the opening cysteine and the closing phenylalanine or tryptophan. The D gene is left open where the match is weak. Part of the rows lack a size; the others show once, few, many or a class for expanded clones.

j_gene	abundance	v_gene	d_gene	CDR3nt	CDR3aa
TRBJ2-3	once	TRBV10-3	TRBD2	TGTGCCTCGAGGGGACTAGAGGTGCGAGATACGCAGTATTTT	CASRGLEVRDTQYF
TRBJ1-5	-	TRBV5-4	-	TGTGCCAGCAGCTTCGGGGGTGGGCAGCCCCAGCATTTT	CASSFGGGQPQHF
TRBJ2-5	-	TRBV12-5	TRBD1	TGTGCTAGTGGTTTGGGAACGAACAGGGGGCTTAGAGGAGAGACCCAGTACTTC	CASGLGTNRGLRGETQYF
TRBJ2-2	-	TRBV3-1/TRBV3-2	-	TGTGCCAGCAGCCAAGGAAGATGGGCAGTAACAGGGGAGCTGTTTTTT	CASSQGRWAVTGELFF
TRBJ2-1	-	TRBV21-1	-	TGTGCCAGCAGCACCTCGACTAGGAAGCCCTACAATGAGCAGTTCTTC	CASSTSTRKPYNEQFF
TRBJ1-5	-	TRBV6-5	-	TGTGCCAGCAGGGCAGGGAACCCTTATCAGCCCCAGCATTTT	CASRAGNPYQPQHF
TRBJ1-2	-	TRBV5-1	-	TGCGCCAGCAGCTCCAGACCCACCTACCCCGAGGACTATGGCTACACCTTC	CASSSRPTYPEDYGYTF
TRBJ1-6	once	TRBV11-2	-	TGTGCCAGCAGCTTAGAAGTTGGAGGACTTAATAATTCACCCCTCCACTTT	CASSLEVGGLNNSPLHF
TRBJ1-1	once	TRBV5-1	-	TGCGCCAGCAGCTTGAGGGACTTGAACACTGAAGCTTTCTTT	CASSLRDLNTEAFF
TRBJ1-6	-	TRBV6-1	-	TGTGCCAGCAGTGAAATCGGAGTAGAGAATTCACCCCTCCACTTT	CASSEIGVENSPLHF
TRBJ1-5	-	TRBV6-1	-	TGTGCCAGCAGTGTGAGACAGGCGAGGGGCCTATATAGCAATCAGCCCCAGCATTTT	CASSVRQARGLYSNQPQHF
TRBJ2-2	-	TRBV6-5	-	TGTGCCAGCAGTTACCCAGTCACCGGGGAGCTGTTTTTT	CASSYPVTGELFF
TRBJ1-1	-	TRBV4-1	TRBD1	TGCGCCAGCAGCCAGATGACAGGGGGATACACTGAAGCTTTCTTT	CASSQMTGGYTEAFF
TRBJ1-1	-	TRBV19	-	TGTGCCAGTAGCCGAGAGGAGGGAGCTTTCTTT	CASSREEGAFF
TRBJ1-2	-	TRBV6-5	-	TGTGCCAGCAGTCGGACACCCGCTAACTATGGCTACACCTTC	CASSRTPANYGYTF
TRBJ2-5	-	TRBV11-2	TRBD2	TGTGCCAGCAGCCTGAATGGACTAGCGGGGGAGGGCCAGTACTTC	CASSLNGLAGEGQYF
TRBJ1-6	-	TRBV5-1	TRBD1	TGCGCCAGCAGCCCAGGGACAGGGGGCACATCACCCCTCCACTTT	CASSPGTGGTSPLHF
TRBJ2-7	-	TRBV2	TRBD1	TGTGCCAGCAGTAGCTCCGGGACAGGGGGGTACGAGCAGTACTTC	CASSSSGTGGYEQYF
TRBJ2-3	few	TRBV2	TRBD1	TGTGCCAGCACGTGGAGGACAGGCTCGAACACAGATACGCAGTATTTT	CASTWRTGSNTDTQYF
TRBJ2-1	once	TRBV9	-	TGTGCCAGCAGCGTAGGGGAAGGCGGAGGTGAGCAGTTCTTC	CASSVGEGGGEQFF
TRBJ2-5	-	TRBV6-2/TRBV6-3	TRBD2	TGTGCCAGCAGCCAAAATAGCGGGGGAGAGACCCAGTACTTC	CASSQNSGGETQYF
TRBJ2-7	once	TRBV19	-	TGTGCCAGTAGCCCCGTGGGGAGTATTAGCTCCTACGAGCAGTACTTC	CASSPVGSISSYEQYF
TRBJ2-1	-	TRBV20-1	TRBD2	TGCAGTGCTTCGCGGGGGAATGAGCAGTTCTTC	CSASRGNEQFF
TRBJ2-3	-	TRBV21-1	-	TGTGCCAGCAGCATATGGGACAGGGGGCTTTCAGATACGCAGTATTTT	CASSIWDRGLSDTQYF
TRBJ1-1	-	TRBV5-1	TRBD1	TGCGCCAGTAATAAGGGGGCCCCAACTAACACTGAAGCTTTCTTT	CASNKGAPTNTEAFF
TRBJ1-2	-	TRBV18	TRBD1	TGTGCCAGCTCGCGGAGACAGGGTATGGATGGCTACACCTTC	CASSRRQGMDGYTF
TRBJ2-1	-	TRBV10-3	TRBD2	TGTGCCATCCGGACTAGCGGGGGGGCTAAAGATGAGCAGTTCTTC	CAIRTSGGAKDEQFF
TRBJ1-2	-	TRBV4-1	-	TGCGCCAGCAGTTCAGGGAAAAATAGCTATGGCTACACCTTC	CASSSGKNSYGYTF
TRBJ2-3	-	TRBV29-1	-	TGCAGCCCCGGGGACTTAGGCACAGATACGCAGTATTTT	CSPGDLGTDTQYF
TRBJ2-5	large	TRBV7-8	-	TGTGCCAGCCTTGCGGGCGGGGCTCAAGAGACCCAGTACTTC	CASLAGGAQETQYF
TRBJ1-2	-	TRBV18	-	TGTGCCAGCTCACCTACAGAGGGCTATGGCTACACCTTC	CASSPTEGYGYTF
TRBJ2-5	-	TRBV19	TRBD2	TGTGCCAGTAAGAGAGGACTAGCGGGGGAAGAGACCCAGTACTTC	CASKRGLAGEETQYF
TRBJ2-4	-	TRBV18	TRBD1	TGTGCCAGCTCACCACCGTCAGGGGGTTCAGACATTCAGTACTTC	CASSPPSGGSDIQYF
TRBJ1-5	-	TRBV10-3	-	TGTGCCATCAGTCCCCAGGAAGAACTCAAGAGCAATCAGCCCCAGCATTTT	CAISPQEELKSNQPQHF
TRBJ2-1	-	TRBV15	-	TGTGCCACCAGCAGAGTTTACGAGAACGAGCAGTTCTTC	CATSRVYENEQFF
TRBJ1-4	-	TRBV20-1	-	TGCAGTGCTAGACCCTATGAAAAACTGTTTTTT	CSARPYEKLFF
TRBJ1-5	-	TRBV7-6	-	TGTGCCAGCAGCTTAGCGATGGGGCCCAGGGATCAGCCCCAGCATTTT	CASSLAMGPRDQPQHF
TRBJ1-1	-	TRBV4-1	-	TGCGCCAGCAGCCCGGGGGTGTACACTGAAGCTTTCTTT	CASSPGVYTEAFF
TRBJ1-4	once	TRBV5-8	TRBD1	TGTGCCAGCAGCCAGACAGGGACGCAAGAAAAACTGTTTTTT	CASSQTGTQEKLFF
TRBJ1-1	-	TRBV12-5	-	TGTGCTAGTGGTCCATACATGAACACTGAAGCTTTCTTT	CASGPYMNTEAFF
TRBJ1-5	-	TRBV29-1	TRBD1	TGCAGCGTGACGGGACAGGGCGGGCAGCCCCAGCATTTT	CSVTGQGGQPQHF
TRBJ1-3	-	TRBV5-1	-	TGCGCCAGCAGCTTGGTAGGGGGATTCTCTGGAAACACCATATATTTT	CASSLVGGFSGNTIYF
TRBJ2-5	-	TRBV3-1/TRBV3-2	-	TGTGCCAGCAGCCAAGTAGGGGCGGGGAGCTACCAAGAGACCCAGTACTTC	CASSQVGAGSYQETQYF
TRBJ1-4	-	TRBV5-1	-	TGCGCCAGCAGCTTGGGGGGATCAGGGGATGGAAAAAAACTGTTTTTT	CASSLGGSGDGKKLFF
TRBJ2-3	few	TRBV29-1	-	TGCAGCGTTGACTACAGGGCCCCAGATACGCAGTATTTT	CSVDYRAPDTQYF
TRBJ1-3	-	TRBV7-9	-	TGTGCCAGCAACCGGGACACCCGCTCTGGAAACACCATATATTTT	CASNRDTRSGNTIYF
TRBJ1-1	-	TRBV6-1	TRBD1	TGTGCCAGCAGTGAAATGACAGGGCTGAACACTGAAGCTTTCTTT	CASSEMTGLNTEAFF
TRBJ2-1	-	TRBV5-1	TRBD1	TGCGCCAGCAGCAAAGGGACAGCCCTACCTCGTAGCTCCTACAATGAGCAGTTCTTC	CASSKGTALPRSSYNEQFF
TRBJ2-5	-	TRBV29-1	TRBD2	TGCAGCGGTCGACTAGCGGTCGAGACCCAGTACTTC	CSGRLAVETQYF
TRBJ2-2	-	TRBV9	-	TGTGCCAGCAGCGTAGGAGGGCAGACCACCGGGGAGCTGTTTTTT	CASSVGGQTTGELFF
TRBJ2-2	-	TRBV3-1/TRBV3-2	-	TGTGCCAGCAGCCAAGGATCAGGGGTAACCGGGGAGCTGTTTTTT	CASSQGSGVTGELFF
TRBJ1-4	-	TRBV24-1	-	TGTGCCACCAGTGGGACCGGACGGACGGGGGAAAAACTGTTTTTT	CATSGTGRTGEKLFF
TRBJ1-2	-	TRBV7-8	TRBD1	TGTGCCAGCAGCTTTAGGGTGGGACAGGGGATGGGAGGCTACACCTTC	CASSFRVGQGMGGYTF
TRBJ1-6	-	TRBV6-5	-	TGTGCCAGCAGCACAGGTCTGGATTCACCCCTCCACTTT	CASSTGLDSPLHF
TRBJ1-5	-	TRBV25-1	-	TGTGCCAGCAGTGGTGGACCAGGGAACAATCAGCCCCAGCATTTT	CASSGGPGNNQPQHF
TRBJ2-7	-	TRBV2	-	TGTGCCAGCAGCGGGGGACAGATCTACGAGCAGTACTTC	CASSGGQIYEQYF
TRBJ2-7	-	TRBV20-1	-	TGCAGTGCTAAACTCTGTTACGAGCAGTACTTC	CSAKLCYEQYF
TRBJ1-5	-	TRBV3-1/TRBV3-2	-	TGTGCCAGCAGCCGGGGGGTAAATCAGCCCCAGCATTTT	CASSRGVNQPQHF
TRBJ2-5	-	TRBV5-1	-	TGCGCCAGCACCCGATCGGGACTTTCACAAGAGACCCAGTACTTC	CASTRSGLSQETQYF
TRBJ2-7	-	TRBV6-2/TRBV6-3	TRBD1	TGTGCCAGCAGTGGACAGGAGAGCTCCTACGAGCAGTACTTC	CASSGQESSYEQYF